This T cell receptor (beta chain) was recorded in a study of control samples from healthy donors and cancer patients. Some clones are missing from TCRdb's copy, which holds only in-frame ones; the method was immunoSEQ multiplex PCR. The top ten hold about 2.5% of the sample, which has over 90,000 clones, about 90% seen once. Germline assignment: CDR1 SNHLY and CDR2 FYNNEI. Trimming stripped 7 bases from V and 0 bases from J, with 15 bases between. The CDR3 covers 15 residues. The clonotype originates from a woman aged 18 to 35 in good health. The sequenced sample consisted of blood. The chain employs TRBV2 and TRBJ2-5, with a tentative D call TRBD2 (6 bases). Here the CDR3 DNA reads TGTGCCAGCACCCCCGGACTACGCAACCAAGAGACCCAGTACTTC. Its translation: CASTPGLRNQETQYF. The variable domain in full, completed from reference TRBV2 and TRBJ2-5, reads EPEVTQTPSHQVTQMGQEVILRCVPISNHLYFYWYRQILGQKVEFLVSFYNNEISEKSEIFDDQFSVERPDGSNFTLKIRSTKLEDSAMYFCASTPGLRNQETQYFGPGTRLLVL.